One and the same sample provided the 19 T cell receptor beta chains below, sequenced in a study of T cell responses to AZD1222 COVID-19 vaccine (dated by TCRdb to the early 2020s). Library preparation was by the immunoSEQ multiplex PCR assay. The immuneACCESS repertoire file appears here via TCRdb, limited to in-frame rearrangements. These files lack a portion of the clones; in checked studies, under half of the deficit traces to unresolved V genes, and the cause of the others is not known. This sample holds about 200,000 clones; approximately 94% were observed only once. Around 1% of the sample is in the top ten clones. Sample time point, as interpreted from the label and publication: baseline before first vaccination. Reading the label with the study, this specimen's treatment or condition is: meningococcal conjugate vaccine given as trial control. Specimen: peripheral blood, collected on day 0 of MenACWY control vaccination. The source is an adult in good health.

V is TRBV4-1 and J is TRBJ2-7; D is uncertain. Germline assignment: CDR1 MGHRA and CDR2 YSYEKL. This CDR3 region has 14 residues. V was clipped by 2 bases and J by 3 bases, with 11 bases between them. CDR3 bases: TGCGCCAGCAGCCAATCAGGATCAGTCTACGAGCAGTACTTC. This codes for CASSQSGSVYEQYF.

The CDR3 is CASSVLLGSSYNEQFF. CDR3 nucleotide sequence: TGTGCCAGCAGCGTTTTACTAGGGAGCTCCTACAATGAGCAGTTCTTC. The chain combines TRBV9 with TRBJ2-1; D perhaps matches TRBD2 (5 bases). The CDR3 loop spans 16 amino acids. Trimming left V 2 bases short and J 0 bases short, with 12 bases between. From germline, CDR1 is SGDLS and CDR2 YYNGEE.

The chain joins TRBV7-8 to TRBJ1-1; D is uncertain. Germline V gene lookup returns CDR1 SGHVS and CDR2 FQNEAQ. Trimming stripped 0 bases from V and 2 bases from J, with 10 bases between. This CDR3 has 15 residues. In DNA, the CDR3 is TGTGCCAGCAGCTTAGCGGTTACAGCTAACACTGAAGCTTTCTTT. Translation gives CASSLAVTANTEAFF.

Of note for this clone: The junction shows a germline mismatch at one end, possibly a read error. The chain joins TRBV5-1 to TRBJ1-1; TRBD1 matches at 7 bases. The CDR3 contains 15 residues. Per germline, CDR1 SGHRS and CDR2 YFSETQ. The CDR3 here is CACSLQGFENTEAFF. Here the CDR3 DNA reads TGCGCCTGCAGCTTACAGGGGTTTGAGAACACTGAAGCTTTCTTT.

The chain has TRBV28 and TRBJ2-7, with 7 bases that match TRBD1. The V and J ends lost 10 bases and 2 bases, in that order; junction bases with no gene match: 8. Germline CDR1 and CDR2: MDHEN and SYDVKM. This CDR3 region has 13 residues. CDR3 sequence reads: CATRDSPTYEQYF. The CDR3 DNA follows: TGTGCCACCCGGGACAGTCCTACCTACGAGCAGTACTTC.

This sequence joins TRBV5-1 and TRBJ1-1; the D is unclear. The V gene lost 0 bases and the J gene lost 1 base, with 10 bases spanning the gap. Germline V lookup: CDR1 SGHRS, CDR2 YFSETQ. The CDR3 consists of 15 residues. CDR3 region: CASSLASVANTEAFF. CDR3 bases: TGCGCCAGCAGCTTGGCGTCCGTGGCGAACACTGAAGCTTTCTTT.

This chain connects TRBV4-1 to TRBJ2-7; no clear D gene. This CDR3 has 14 amino acids. V lost 8 bases, J lost 7 bases, and 21 bases lay in between. Germline values: CDR1 MGHRA, CDR2 YSYEKL. The CDR3 region is CASSTGPAEKEQYF. The CDR3 nucleotides read TGCGCCAGCTCCACCGGACCGGCAGAGAAGGAGCAGTACTTC.

This chain joins TRBV9 and TRBJ2-7; the D gene is possibly TRBD2 (5 bases). Germline lookup yields CDR1 SGDLS and CDR2 YYNGEE. This CDR3 comprises 14 residues. The ends were cut back, 4 bases at V and 3 bases at J, with 14 bases in the middle. CDR3 in DNA: TGTGCCAGCAGCCCACCCGGGAACCACTACGAGCAGTACTTC. It encodes CASSPPGNHYEQYF.

Here the CDR3 reads CASTSKYGYTF. DNA for the CDR3: TGTGCCAGCACCTCAAAGTATGGCTACACCTTC. The rearrangement joins TRBV28 to TRBJ1-2; no definite D call. The CDR3 consists of 11 residues. The germline V gene has CDR1 MDHEN and CDR2 SYDVKM. Between the trimmed V and J ends, which lost 7 bases and 5 bases, there was a span of 8 bases.

The chain joins TRBV6-6 to TRBJ1-3; D is undetermined. V was cut by 8 bases and J by 2 bases, with 13 bases left in between. The CDR3 totals 14 residues. In germline, CDR1 is MNHNY, CDR2 SVGAGI (reference sequence). DNA of the CDR3: TGTGCCAGCGCCGGAGGGAGGGCTGGAAACACCATATATTTT. Protein sequence: CASAGGRAGNTIYF.

V gene TRBV6-5 combines with J gene TRBJ2-5, with 7 positions matching TRBD1. Per the germline V gene, CDR1 is MNHEY and CDR2 is SVGAGI. This CDR3 is 14 amino acids long. Trimming took 2 bases from V and 6 from J; bases not matched to a gene: 6. CDR3 protein: CASSYDRAGKTQYF. In DNA, the CDR3 is TGTGCCAGCAGTTACGACAGGGCCGGGAAGACCCAGTACTTC.

A single count supports this clone. The rearrangement joins TRBV28 to TRBJ2-3; a weak D match, TRBD2 (7 bases). Between the trimmed V and J ends, which lost 0 bases and 6 bases, there was a span of 13 bases. In germline, CDR1 is MDHEN, CDR2 SYDVKM. This CDR3 is 15 amino acids long. The CDR3 is CASSLWGWGGDTQYF. The DNA for the CDR3 is TGTGCCAGCAGTTTATGGGGGTGGGGGGGCGATACGCAGTATTTT.

The V and J genes are TRBV9 and TRBJ1-3; D possibly corresponds to TRBD1 (6 bases). The CDR3 extends over 14 amino acids. Germline V gene sequence: CDR1 SGDLS, CDR2 YYNGEE. Trimming pared 3 bases from V and 4 bases from J, leaving 11 bases between. The CDR3 nucleotides read TGTGCCAGCAGCGCACAGGGAAGAGGAAACACCATATATTTT. Residues: CASSAQGRGNTIYF.

J is TRBJ2-5 and V is TRBV7-2, with D perhaps matching TRBD1 (5 bases). In germline, CDR1 is SGHTA, CDR2 FQGNSA. The length of the CDR3 is 15 residues. V was cut by 1 base and J by 4 bases, with 13 bases left in between. The CDR3 sequence is CASSLVGNRRETQYF. For the CDR3, the DNA is TGTGCCAGCAGCTTAGTGGGGAACAGGAGAGAGACCCAGTACTTC.

The chain has TRBV18 and TRBJ1-2; no definite D call. Trimming removed 0 bases from V and 4 bases from J, with 9 bases in between. Germline loops: CDR1 KGHSH, CDR2 LQKENI. This CDR3 contains 14 residues. CDR3 amino acids: CASSPPGLGYGYTF. CDR3 DNA sequence: TGTGCCAGCTCACCACCTGGGTTGGGCTATGGCTACACCTTC.

This clone occurred once. The chain combines TRBV5-1 with TRBJ2-2; 7 nucleotides line up with TRBD2. Germline CDR1 reads SGHRS; CDR2 reads YFSETQ. Trimming took 3 bases from V and 6 from J; bases not matched to a gene: 5. This CDR3 spans 14 amino acids. CDR3 residues: CASSSGGGAGELFF. DNA of the CDR3: TGCGCCAGCAGCTCGGGCGGGGGAGCCGGGGAGCTGTTTTTT.

This sequence joins TRBV5-4 and TRBJ1-1; 7 nucleotides align to TRBD1. Germline CDR1 SGHNT, CDR2 YYREEE (reference sequence). This CDR3 is 14 amino acids long. V gave up 2 bases and J gave up 2 bases; unmatched junction bases: 3. The CDR3 DNA reads as TGTGCCAGCAGCTTAAGAGGGGGCAACACTGAAGCTTTCTTT. Translated: CASSLRGGNTEAFF.

The chain has TRBV7-2 and TRBJ2-7; 8 bases map to TRBD1. Losses at the gene ends were 9 bases for V and 6 bases for J; bases not matched to a gene: 13. Germline CDR1 reads SGHTA; CDR2 reads FQGNSA. The CDR3 spans 14 residues. The chain's CDR3 is CARPNGRGPCEQYF. The CDR3 DNA reads TGTGCCAGACCAAATGGCAGGGGGCCGTGCGAGCAGTACTTC.

The chain employs TRBV3-1 (or the pseudogene TRBV3-2) and TRBJ1-6, with a possible D match to TRBD1 (6 bases). This CDR3 has 13 residues. Germline V gene lookup returns CDR1 LGHDT and CDR2 YNNKEL (reference sequence). V shed 7 bases and J shed 4 bases, with 8 bases lying between them. The CDR3 protein is CASNTGYNSPLHF. The CDR3 region has the DNA TGTGCCAGCAACACAGGGTATAATTCACCCCTCCACTTT.